This TCR beta chain emerged from a study of blood T cell repertoires in COVID-19. Study-wide background: COVID-19 samples from acute and convalescent phases originated in the United States, Italy and Spain. T cells, B-cell-depleted T cells, or PBMCs supplied cDNA or gDNA.

Original methodology: Reference gene primer amplification in the assay estimated nucleated cell counts. TCRdb's copy holds only in-frame clones and misses some; the assay was immunoSEQ multiplex PCR. Clone size and the V and J calls come from that table; the DNA yielded D and trimming. The table records about 100,000 clones, almost 80% of them present only once. This CDR3 has 15 amino acids. V lost 1 base and J lost 4, with 13 bases in between. Germline CDR1 and CDR2: MGHRA and YSYEKL. The chain joins TRBV4-1 to TRBJ1-2, with a tentative D call TRBD1 (6 bases). This receptor was obtained from a human donor in a cohort sampled during active COVID-19. Sequenced: peripheral blood. CDR3 residues: CASSQANTGTYGYTF. The CDR3 DNA follows: TGCGCCAGCAGCCAAGCCAACACAGGGACCTATGGCTACACCTTC.